In this sample, the clone carrying this TCR beta chain turned up a few times. Its specificity is unknown. One entry per CDR3 protein, called by TCRdb with MiXCR from the 5' RACE reads. The sample records roughly 57,000 distinct CDR3 sequences, around 21% being singletons. Overall study results and limits: Greatest tumor Treg TCR overlap was with tumor naive CD4+ cells.

Germline values: CDR1 SGHTA, CDR2 FQGNSA. V was trimmed by 0 bases and J by 4 bases, leaving 11 bases between them. The CDR3 loop spans 15 amino acids. Tregs were sorted as CD4+CD25+CD127-/low cells. V is TRBV7-2 and J is TRBJ2-3; D possibly corresponds to TRBD1 (5 bases). Sequencing used tumor-infiltrating Tregs sorted from the breast tumor. The receptor was derived from a female donor with breast cancer. This CDR3 reads CASSLAGQYADTQYF. The CDR3, as DNA: TGTGCCAGCAGCTTAGCGGGGCAGTACGCAGATACGCAGTATTTT. The full variable domain, rest sourced from reference TRBV7-2 and TRBJ2-3, is GAGVSQSPSNKVTEKGKDVELRCDPISGHTALYWYRQSLGQGLEFLIYFQGNSAPDKSGLPSDRFSAERTGGSVSTLTIQRTQQEDSAVYLCASSLAGQYADTQYFGPGTRLTVL.